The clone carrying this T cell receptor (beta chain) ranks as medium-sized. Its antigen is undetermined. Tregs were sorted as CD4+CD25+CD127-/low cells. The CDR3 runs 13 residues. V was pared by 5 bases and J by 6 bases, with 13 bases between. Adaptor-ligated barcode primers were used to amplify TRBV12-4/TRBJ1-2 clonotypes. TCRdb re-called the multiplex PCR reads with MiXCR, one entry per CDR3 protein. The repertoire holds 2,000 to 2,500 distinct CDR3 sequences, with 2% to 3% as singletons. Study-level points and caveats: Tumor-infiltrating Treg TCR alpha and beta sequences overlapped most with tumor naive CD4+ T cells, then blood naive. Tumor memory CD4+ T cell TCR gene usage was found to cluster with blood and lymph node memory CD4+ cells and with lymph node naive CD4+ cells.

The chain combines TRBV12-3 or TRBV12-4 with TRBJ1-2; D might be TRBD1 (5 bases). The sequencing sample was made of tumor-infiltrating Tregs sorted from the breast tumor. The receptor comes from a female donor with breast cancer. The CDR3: CASSQGPSNGYTF. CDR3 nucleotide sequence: TGTGCCAGCAGTCAGGGACCGTCCAATGGCTACACCTTC.